This entry describes one TCR beta chain. What it binds is not known. The length of the CDR3 is 13 residues. V was cut by 2 bases and J by 3 bases, with 5 bases left in between. Germline loops: CDR1 ENHRY, CDR2 SYGVKD. This entry is derived from a study of CD8 T cell repertoires and HIV-1 epitope variants. Using immunoSEQ multiplex PCR, the repertoire was profiled, and TCRdb retains in-frame clones only, with some absent. The table lists approximately 5,000 clones, 55% to 80% of them singletons. Broader study findings: Nef KF9 drew about 5 clonotypes and HW9 one, without TAALDMSHF responses.

The sample was cultured CD8+ T cells derived from PBMCs. This TCR came from a male donor with HIV. This sequence joins TRBV10-3 and TRBJ2-1; a possible D gene is TRBD2 (5 bases). The CDR3 DNA follows: TGTGCCATCAGTGAGGGGAGCTACAATGAGCAGTTCTTC. It encodes CAISEGSYNEQFF.